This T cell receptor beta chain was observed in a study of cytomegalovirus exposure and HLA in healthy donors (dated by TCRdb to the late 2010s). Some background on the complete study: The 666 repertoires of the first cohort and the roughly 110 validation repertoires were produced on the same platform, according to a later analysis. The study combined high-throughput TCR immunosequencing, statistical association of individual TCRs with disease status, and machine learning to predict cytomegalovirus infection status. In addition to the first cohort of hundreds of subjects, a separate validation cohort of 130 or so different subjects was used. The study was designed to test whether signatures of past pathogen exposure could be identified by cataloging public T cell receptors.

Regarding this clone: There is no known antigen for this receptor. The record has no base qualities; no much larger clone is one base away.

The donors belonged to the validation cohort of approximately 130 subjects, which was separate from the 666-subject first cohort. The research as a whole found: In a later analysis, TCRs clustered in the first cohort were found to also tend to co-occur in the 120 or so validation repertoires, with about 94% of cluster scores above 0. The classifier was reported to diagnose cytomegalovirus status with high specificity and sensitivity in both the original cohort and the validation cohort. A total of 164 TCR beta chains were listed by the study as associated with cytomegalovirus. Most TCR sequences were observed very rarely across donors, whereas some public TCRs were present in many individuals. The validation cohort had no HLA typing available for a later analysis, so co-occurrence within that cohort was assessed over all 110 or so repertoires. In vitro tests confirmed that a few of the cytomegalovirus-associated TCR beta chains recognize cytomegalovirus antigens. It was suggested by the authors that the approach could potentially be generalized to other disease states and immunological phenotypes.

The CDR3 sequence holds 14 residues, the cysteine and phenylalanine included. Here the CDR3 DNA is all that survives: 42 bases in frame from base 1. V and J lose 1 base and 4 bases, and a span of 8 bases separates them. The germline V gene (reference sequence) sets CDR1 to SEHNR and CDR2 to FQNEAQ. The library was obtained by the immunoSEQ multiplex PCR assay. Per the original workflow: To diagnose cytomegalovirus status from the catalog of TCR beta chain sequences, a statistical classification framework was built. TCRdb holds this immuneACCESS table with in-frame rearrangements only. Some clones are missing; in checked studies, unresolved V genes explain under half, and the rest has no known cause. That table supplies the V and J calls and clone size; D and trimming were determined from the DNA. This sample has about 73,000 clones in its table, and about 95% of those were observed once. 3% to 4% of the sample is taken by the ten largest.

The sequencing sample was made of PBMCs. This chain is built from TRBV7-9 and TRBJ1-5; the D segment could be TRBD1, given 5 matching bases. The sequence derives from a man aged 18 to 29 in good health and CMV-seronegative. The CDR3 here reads CASSLGGVNQPQHF. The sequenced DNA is TGTGCCAGCAGCTTAGGGGGCGTGAATCAGCCCCAGCATTTT.